This TCR beta chain derives from a study of blood T cells in healthy people across ages. A second 7 to 11 cycle PCR used barcoded and J-beta primers. TCRdb independently ran MiXCR on the 5' RACE reads; one entry per CDR3 protein. There are around 870,000 distinct CDR3 sequences in the sample; 29% occur only once, and 17% lies in the top ten. Donors each provided roughly 10 milliliters of peripheral blood. PBMCs, at least 6 million per sample, were isolated. Turning to this clonotype: As yet, its antigen is unknown.

The V end lost 3 bases, the J end lost 4 bases, and 22 bases lay between the germline ends. The CDR3 runs to 19 residues. Per the germline V gene, CDR1 is MNHEY and CDR2 is SVGAGI. The study, taken as a whole, reports: Measured against age, TCR beta diversity per million T cells decreased in a roughly linear manner. Estimates of diversity drawn from one million T cells were considered underestimates.

The sequencing sample was made of blood. The chain joins TRBV6-5 to TRBJ2-6, with D perhaps matching TRBD1 (5 bases). This clonotype was obtained from a woman older than 75 in good health. Here the CDR3 DNA reads TGTGCCAGCAGTTATGACCCGGACACCCACTCGCGGGGGGCCAACGTCCTGACTTTC. Amino acids: CASSYDPDTHSRGANVLTF.